One and the same sample provided the 10 T cell receptor beta chains below, sequenced in a study of lymphopenia after photon versus proton radiotherapy. Assay: immunoSEQ multiplex PCR; the TCRdb copy retains only in-frame clones and omits some. Of about 40,000 clones listed, 85% to 90% were seen once; the top ten hold approximately 10%. Sequencing was performed on peripheral blood, taken from a patient treated with proton-based radiotherapy. The receptors here all came from a woman in her 70s with pancreatic cancer. Some clones in this sample may be carry-over from other donors' samples.

V usage is TRBV5-1 and J usage is TRBJ2-6, with D possibly being TRBD2 (7 bases). This CDR3 has 16 residues. The V and J ends lost 6 bases and 0 bases respectively, with 13 bases between them. CDR1 and CDR2 from the germline V gene are SGHRS and YFSETQ. CDR3 coding DNA: TGCGCCAGCAACTGGGGGGGCAGCTCTGGGGCCAACGTCCTGACTTTC. It translates to CASNWGGSSGANVLTF.

V and J are TRBV5-4 and TRBJ1-1; D remains ambiguous. CDR3 length: 14 amino acids. The V gene's germline CDR1 is SGHNT and CDR2 YYREEE (reference sequence). The V and J ends lost 6 bases and 4 bases respectively, with 16 bases between them. The DNA of the CDR3 is TGTGCCAGCAATCGCCAGAGGGAGTCCACTGAAGCTTTCTTT. Translation: CASNRQRESTEAFF.

The chain carries TRBV11-3 and TRBJ2-5; D is undetermined. With the DNA end fitting TRBJ2-7 better, the J assignment may be wrong. Germline CDR1 is SGHNT and CDR2 is YENEEA. The CDR3 is 11 residues long. The CDR3 loop reads CASSFRCEQYF. The DNA for the CDR3 is TGTGCCAGCAGCTTCCGCTGCGAGCAGTACTTC.

This chain uses TRBV6-1 with TRBJ1-2; D is possibly TRBD1 (5 bases). The CDR3 runs 13 residues. CDR1 and CDR2 (germline): MNHNS, SASEGT. V gave up 3 bases and J gave up 8 bases, with 13 bases separating them. The CDR3 DNA reads as TGTGCCAGCAGTGATAATCAGGGCGGGGGCTACACCTTC. Protein product: CASSDNQGGGYTF.

This rearrangement joins TRBV19 to TRBJ2-1, with TRBD2 identical over 8 bases. Germline trimming cut 5 bases from V and 8 bases from J; bases unmatched to any gene: 14. The CDR3 extends over 16 amino acids. Germline loops: CDR1 LNHDA, CDR2 SQIVND (reference sequence). Written as DNA, the CDR3 is TGTGCCAGTAGTTCACCCAACCGGGGGGGGCGGGATGAGCAGTTCTTC. Its protein product is CASSSPNRGGRDEQFF.

The chain uses TRBV21-1 and TRBJ2-3. TRBV21-1 is a pseudogene. This CDR3 contains 17 residues. CDR3 DNA: TGTGCCAGCAGCAAAAATCCGGGACGGCCAAGCACAGATACGCAGTATTTT. Residues: CASSKNPGRPSTDTQYF.

Within the sample, this clone is medium-sized (0.01 to 0.1%). V gene TRBV6-5 combines with J gene TRBJ2-6; D uncertain. V was pared by 2 bases and J by 3 bases, with 8 bases between. The V gene's germline CDR1 is MNHEY and CDR2 SVGAGI. This CDR3 spans 15 amino acids. Here the CDR3 reads CASSYEADGANVLTF. CDR3 nucleotides: TGTGCCAGCAGTTACGAGGCAGATGGGGCCAACGTCCTGACTTTC.

The V and J genes are TRBV6-1 and TRBJ2-7; the D gene is possibly TRBD1 (6 bases). CDR3 length: 13 residues. The germline CDR1 and CDR2 sequences are MNHNS and SASEGT. With 1 base removed from V and 6 bases from J, the gap between germline ends came to 10 bases. The CDR3 reads CASSEDRATEQYF. Here the CDR3 DNA reads TGTGCCAGCAGTGAAGACAGGGCGACCGAGCAGTACTTC.

In DNA form, the CDR3 reads TGTGCCAGCGGCCAAGGGACTAGCGGGAGACACGAGCAGTACTTC. This codes for CASGQGTSGRHEQYF. The chain links TRBV7-8 to TRBJ2-5; 14 bases fit TRBD2. With the DNA end fitting TRBJ2-7 better, the J assignment may be wrong. CDR1 and CDR2 (germline): SGHVS, FQNEAQ. The CDR3 covers 15 residues.

The chain links TRBV27 to TRBJ2-3; 9 positions agree with TRBD2. This CDR3 comprises 16 residues. V shed 4 bases, J shed 2 bases, and the junction held 7 bases outside the gene matches. Germline V gene lookup returns CDR1 MNHEY and CDR2 SMNVEV (reference sequence). This chain's CDR3 is CASSSPASGATDTQYF. As DNA, the CDR3 is TGTGCCAGCAGTTCCCCGGCTAGCGGGGCCACAGATACGCAGTATTTT.